This is a list of T cell receptor beta chains from one sample in a study of blood T cell repertoires in COVID-19. Only in-frame clones appear in the TCRdb table, and some are missing; sequencing was by immunoSEQ multiplex PCR. The table lists roughly 150,000 clones, about 83% of them singletons. Sequencing used peripheral blood. The origin of the receptors is a woman between 70 and 85 years old who had recovered from COVID-19. CDR3s include the opening cysteine and the closing phenylalanine or tryptophan. The D gene is left open where the match is weak. Not every row has a clone size; where given, it reads once, few, many or a size class.

NA,TRBV25-1,NA,TRBJ1-1,TGTGCCAGCAGTGACAGGGGATGGAACGCTGAAGCTTTCTTT,CASSDRGWNAEAFF
few,TRBV28,NA,TRBJ2-7,TGTGCCAGCAGCCGCCGGGACTCCCAGTACTTC,CASSRRDSQYF
NA,TRBV27,TRBD2,TRBJ2-4,TGTGCCAGCAGTGAGACTCCGGGACTAAAAAACATTCAGTACTTC,CASSETPGLKNIQYF
NA,TRBV24-1,NA,TRBJ2-1,TGTGCCACCAGTGATTTGGTGGGGGGCTCCTACAATGAGCAGTTCTTC,CATSDLVGGSYNEQFF
NA,TRBV5-4,NA,TRBJ2-2,TGTGCCAGCAGCCCCAAGCGGAGAGGGGGGAACACCGGGGAGCTGTTTTTT,CASSPKRRGGNTGELFF
NA,TRBV5-4,NA,TRBJ1-1,TGTGCCAGCAGCCGACTCCAGGGCAACACTGAAGCTTTCTTT,CASSRLQGNTEAFF
NA,TRBV29-1,TRBD2,TRBJ2-3,TGCAGCGCCGCCCCGGGAGGCCGCACAGATACGCAGTATTTT,CSAAPGGRTDTQYF
NA,TRBV19,TRBD1,TRBJ2-7,TGTGCCAGTGCAACCTCCGCCCACAGGGGCGAGCAGTACTTC,CASATSAHRGEQYF
NA,TRBV28,NA,TRBJ1-2,TGTGCCAGCAGTTTAGGGCCGCTCCTTGGCTACACCTTC,CASSLGPLLGYTF
NA,TRBV2,TRBD2,TRBJ2-1,TGTGCCGGGAAGGCCGGGACTAACAACAATGAGCAGTTCTTC,CAGKAGTNNNEQFF
NA,TRBV5-4,TRBD1,TRBJ2-1,TGTGCCAGCAGCTTGTCGGCCGACAGGGGCAATGAGCAGTTCTTC,CASSLSADRGNEQFF
NA,TRBV2,NA,TRBJ1-1,TGTGCCAGCAGGCGGGGGGGAAACAGGGAAGCTTTCTTT,CASRRGGNREAFF
NA,TRBV7-9,TRBD1,TRBJ1-4,TGTGCCAGCAGCTTAGGTGGGGGACAGGTGGAAAAACTGTTTTTT,CASSLGGGQVEKLFF
NA,TRBV30,TRBD2,TRBJ2-7,TGTGCCTGGAGGCCCTCTAGCGGGAGATTCTACGAGCAGTACTTC,CAWRPSSGRFYEQYF
NA,TRBV4-1,TRBD1,TRBJ2-3,TGCGCCAGCAGCCAAGACACGACAGGGGTGCAGTATTTT,CASSQDTTGVQYF
NA,TRBV24-1,NA,TRBJ2-1,TGTGCCACCAGTGACCCTCCCCCTTACAATGAGCAGTTCTTC,CATSDPPPYNEQFF
NA,TRBV7-3,TRBD2,TRBJ2-3,TGTGCCAGCAGCTTCGGGCTAGCGGGAGGGGGTACGCAGTATTTT,CASSFGLAGGGTQYF
NA,TRBV19,NA,TRBJ1-6,TGTGCCAGTAGTATAGGGGGCACCCAGGGGCCCCTCCACTTT,CASSIGGTQGPLHF
NA,TRBV10-3,TRBD2,TRBJ2-5,TGTGCCATCAGCGGGGGGGAGACCCAGTACTTC,CAISGGETQYF
NA,TRBV2,TRBD2,TRBJ2-5,TGTGCCAGCAGTTACGGACTAGCGGGGCGAGGGGAGACCCAGTACTTC,CASSYGLAGRGETQYF
NA,TRBV11-2,NA,TRBJ1-1,TGTGCCAGCAGCCTCAGCCGGGGCACTGAAGCTTTCTTT,CASSLSRGTEAFF
NA,TRBV5-4,TRBD2,TRBJ2-3,TGTGCCAGCAGCTTCCCCCGGGGAGGGGCAGATACGCAGTATTTT,CASSFPRGGADTQYF
NA,TRBV19,NA,TRBJ2-6,TGTGCCAGTAGTGCGGACAGTCTTGCCAGCTCTGGGGCCAACGTCCTGACTTTC,CASSADSLASSGANVLTF
NA,TRBV15,TRBD1,TRBJ2-1,TGTGCCACCAGCAGTCGACAGGGGCCTTGGTCCGGTGAGCAGTTCTTC,CATSSRQGPWSGEQFF
NA,TRBV3-1/TRBV3-2,NA,TRBJ1-3,TGTGCCAGCAGCCCCCGGGGGGGGCAGGGGCACACCATATATTTT,CASSPRGGQGHTIYF
once,TRBV10-3,NA,TRBJ1-2,TGTGCCATCAGTGGAGGGGGCTATGGCTACACCTTC,CAISGGGYGYTF